Each of the 25 T cell receptor beta chains below was sequenced from the same sample in a study of molecular identifiers for immune sequencing clone quantification. One entry per CDR3 protein, called by TCRdb with MiXCR from the PCR reads. The sample lists about 510,000 distinct CDR3 sequences; roughly a fifth were seen once. The material sequenced was naive CD8+ T cells from blood, with Jurkat cell RNA spiked in. The subset is: FACS-sorted CD8+CD4-CCR7+CD45RA+ naive T cells. These receptors originate from a human donor in good health. Some libraries in this study had Jurkat cell RNA spiked in.

In its sample, this clonotype was seen a few times. The chain has TRBV21-1 and TRBJ1-1; TRBD1 reflects the table's D call only, with no check against the DNA. TRBV21-1 is a pseudogene locus. The CDR3 extends over 12 amino acids. The CDR3 nucleotides read TGTGCCAGCACCCCGGGACACACTGAAGCTTTCTTT. Amino acid sequence: CASTPGHTEAFF.

This clonotype was seen a handful of times. The chain recombines TRBV20-1 with TRBJ1-2; D not resolved. Per germline, CDR1 DFQATT and CDR2 SNEGSKA (reference sequence). Deletions cut 3 bases from V and 4 bases from J, with 21 bases between. CDR3 length: 16 amino acids. The CDR3 spells CSASNPREVRGYGYTF. The CDR3 DNA reads as TGCAGTGCTAGCAATCCGCGCGAGGTTCGGGGCTATGGCTACACCTTC.

This clonotype was seen many times. V gene TRBV12-3 or TRBV12-4 combines with J gene TRBJ2-3; TRBD2 agrees at 8 bases. The length of the CDR3 is 16 residues. Trimming took 6 bases from V and 2 from J; bases not matched to a gene: 10. CDR3 region: CASSRPVGGVTDTQYF. The CDR3 DNA follows: TGTGCCAGCAGCCGCCCCGTCGGGGGGGTCACAGATACGCAGTATTTT.

This clonotype occurred a few times. J is TRBJ1-6 and V is TRBV27; a weak D match, TRBD1 (5 bases). CDR1 and CDR2 (germline): MNHEY, SMNVEV (reference sequence). Trimming pared 4 bases from V and 6 bases from J, leaving 16 bases between. The CDR3 is 16 amino acids. CDR3 nucleotides: TGTGCCAGCAGTTGGGGAACAGGCGTCCTTAATTCACCCCTCCACTTT. This encodes CASSWGTGVLNSPLHF.

This clonotype was observed many times. This sequence joins TRBV29-1 and TRBJ2-2; tentatively, D is TRBD2 (6 bases). V lost 4 bases to trimming and J lost 2 bases, with 14 bases between them. The CDR3 is 15 amino acids. Per germline, CDR1 SQVTM and CDR2 ANQGSEA. The chain's CDR3 is CSVVDPGGNTGELFF. The CDR3 DNA is TGCAGCGTTGTGGACCCCGGGGGAAACACCGGGGAGCTGTTTTTT.

The genes are TRBV20-1 and TRBJ2-7, with 9 bases fitting TRBD2. The V segment lost 3 bases and the J segment 2 bases; nucleotides outside the gene matches: 5. This CDR3 contains 14 residues. The V gene's germline CDR1 is DFQATT and CDR2 SNEGSKA (reference sequence). The chain's CDR3 is CSARIAGAPYEQYF. As DNA, the CDR3 is TGCAGTGCTAGGATAGCGGGGGCCCCCTACGAGCAGTACTTC.

This clonotype has at least ten counts. The V gene is TRBV29-1, the J gene TRBJ2-7, with D perhaps matching TRBD2 (5 bases). The CDR3 is 13 residues long. Germline V lookup: CDR1 SQVTM, CDR2 ANQGSEA. The CDR3 is CSGSGSGSGEQYF. CDR3 nucleotides: TGCAGTGGATCCGGCAGCGGATCGGGCGAGCAGTACTTC.

The chain uses TRBV5-4 and TRBJ2-2; 12 bases map to TRBD2. The CDR3 extends over 16 amino acids. The V gene's germline CDR1 is SGHNT and CDR2 YYREEE (reference sequence). The junction had 6 bases not matched to a gene; V was cut back by 4 bases and J by 5 bases. The DNA of the CDR3 is TGTGCCAGCAGCACGACTAGCGGGAGTCTTACCGGGGAGCTGTTTTTT. This encodes CASSTTSGSLTGELFF.

This clonotype occurred a few times. The chain employs TRBV15 and TRBJ1-2; D possibly corresponds to TRBD1 (5 bases). The V gene's germline CDR1 is LNHNV and CDR2 YYDKDF (reference sequence). V gave up 0 bases and J gave up 0 bases, with 8 bases separating them. CDR3 length: 15 residues. The chain's CDR3 is CATSRERGANYGYTF. In DNA form, the CDR3 reads TGTGCCACCAGCAGAGAAAGGGGAGCTAACTATGGCTACACCTTC.

CDR3 protein: CASSHRDEYLNYGYTF. The CDR3 region has the DNA TGTGCCAGCAGTCATAGGGACGAGTACCTAAACTATGGCTACACCTTC. The chain employs TRBV25-1 and TRBJ1-2; tentatively, D is TRBD1 (5 bases). With 5 bases removed from V and 2 bases from J, the gap between germline ends came to 18 bases. The CDR3 covers 16 residues. Germline assignment: CDR1 MGHDK and CDR2 SYGVNS.

A few counts support this clonotype. The rearrangement uses TRBV9 and TRBJ2-3; 9 nucleotides agree with TRBD1. The V gene end was trimmed by 4 bases and the J gene end by 4 bases; junction bases not matched to a gene: 7. This CDR3 is built from 15 residues. The V gene's germline CDR1 is SGDLS and CDR2 YYNGEE. For the CDR3, the DNA is TGTGCCAGCAGCACCGGACAGGGGTTACCAGATACGCAGTATTTT. Translated: CASSTGQGLPDTQYF.

This clonotype was seen only a few times. The J gene is TRBJ2-7, the V gene TRBV9; 10 bases map to TRBD1. This CDR3 comprises 15 residues. After removal of 4 bases from V and 5 bases from J, the junction contained 9 bases not matched to a gene. From germline, CDR1 is SGDLS and CDR2 YYNGEE. CDR3 nucleotides: TGTGCCAGCAGCTTGGGACAGGGGACCGCCAACGAGCAGTACTTC. It codes for CASSLGQGTANEQYF. Based on the CDR3 plus reference TRBV9 and TRBJ2-7, the full variable domain is DSGVTQTPKHLITATGQRVTLRCSPRSGDLSVYWYQQSLDQGLQFLIQYYNGEERAKGNILERFSAQQFPDLHSELNLSSLELGDSALYFCASSLGQGTANEQYFGPGTRLTVT.

The chain is built from TRBV28 and TRBJ2-7, with D unresolved. The CDR3 has 11 residues. Looked up from germline, CDR1 is MDHEN and CDR2 is SYDVKM. V was clipped by 7 bases and J by 5 bases, with 9 bases between them. Written as DNA, the CDR3 is TGTGCCAGCACTGTAGGCCACGAGCAGTACTTC. Translation: CASTVGHEQYF. The full variable domain, rest sourced from reference TRBV28 and TRBJ2-7, is DVKVTQSSRYLVKRTGEKVFLECVQDMDHENMFWYRQDPGLGLRLIYFSYDVKMKEKGDIPEGYSVSREKKERFSLILESASTNQTSMYLCASTVGHEQYFGPGTRLTVT.

The chain carries TRBV7-6 and TRBJ2-3; the D gene is possibly TRBD1 (6 bases). CDR1 and CDR2 (germline): SGHVS, FNYEAQ. The CDR3 has 16 residues. Deletions cut 5 bases from V and 3 bases from J, with 18 bases between. CDR3 loop: CASSPRLTRGTDTQYF. As DNA, the CDR3 is TGTGCCAGCAGCCCCCGTCTAACAAGGGGGACAGATACGCAGTATTTT.

This clonotype occurred many times. The V call is TRBV7-6, the J call TRBJ2-7; perhaps TRBD2 as D (7 bases). CDR3 size: 15 residues. Trimming left V 3 bases short and J 0 bases short, with 12 bases between. The germline gives CDR1 SGHVS, CDR2 FNYEAQ. This chain's CDR3 is CASSFGGQLSYEQYF. As DNA, the CDR3 is TGTGCCAGCAGCTTCGGGGGGCAACTCTCCTACGAGCAGTACTTC. The full variable domain, in which reference TRBV7-6 and TRBJ2-7 provide the parts outside the CDR3, is GAGVSQSPRYKVTKRGQDVALRCDPISGHVSLYWYRQALGQGPEFLTYFNYEAQQDKSGLPNDRFSAERPEGSISTLTIQRTEQRDSAMYRCASSFGGQLSYEQYFGPGTRLTVT.

The table lists this clonotype with a few counts. The gene calls are TRBV27 and TRBJ2-2; 7 bases fit TRBD2. The CDR3 spans 18 residues. Germline lookup yields CDR1 MNHEY and CDR2 SMNVEV (reference sequence). V was clipped by 4 bases and J by 3 bases; unmatched bases: 14. CDR3 loop: CASSSSAGELTYTGELFF. In DNA, the CDR3 is TGTGCCAGCAGTTCAAGTGCGGGAGAATTGACTTACACCGGGGAGCTGTTTTTT.

This clonotype appeared many times. The chain uses TRBV7-6 and TRBJ2-7, with 7 nucleotides matching TRBD1. The germline gives CDR1 SGHVS, CDR2 FNYEAQ. The V gene end was trimmed by 1 base and the J gene end by 7 bases; junction bases not matched to a gene: 10. The CDR3 runs to 15 residues. CDR3 region: CASSLGSGGSGEQYF. The CDR3 DNA sequence: TGTGCCAGCAGCTTAGGTTCAGGGGGTTCGGGGGAGCAGTACTTC.

At least ten counts were recorded for this clonotype. This chain connects TRBV12-3 or TRBV12-4 to TRBJ2-5; 8 positions agree with TRBD2. Trimming removed 6 bases from V and 1 base from J; junction bases left unmatched: 7. The CDR3 contains 15 residues. The CDR3 region is CASSQVAGLQETQYF. Written as DNA, the CDR3 is TGTGCCAGCAGCCAGGTAGCGGGACTCCAAGAGACCCAGTACTTC.

The genes are TRBV13 and TRBJ1-1; no clear D. The V gene lost 0 bases and the J gene lost 4 bases, with 9 bases spanning the gap. The germline V gene encodes CDR1 PRHDT and CDR2 FYEKMQ (reference sequence). This CDR3 contains 14 residues. CDR3 bases: TGTGCCAGCAGCTTAGGCTTCCCCGTCACTGAAGCTTTCTTT. Translated: CASSLGFPVTEAFF.

Details on this clonotype: This may arise from a read error, as a much more abundant clone is one base away. This sequence joins TRBV6-6 and TRBJ2-7; TRBD1 aligns across 8 bases. CDR1 is MNHNY and CDR2 is SVGAGI in the germline V gene (reference sequence). This CDR3 spans 12 amino acids. The CDR3 loop is CACSSDRGEQYF. CDR3 DNA sequence: TGTGCCTGCAGTTCTGACAGGGGCGAGCAGTACTTC.

This clonotype has at least ten counts. The chain is built from TRBV11-2 and TRBJ2-1; D ambiguous. The CDR3 loop spans 14 amino acids. CDR1 is SGHAT, CDR2 FQNNGV, per germline. V lost 3 bases and J lost 0, with 6 bases in between. CDR3 protein: CASSFLSSYNEQFF. The DNA for the CDR3 is TGTGCCAGCAGCTTTCTTAGCTCCTACAATGAGCAGTTCTTC.

With regard to this clonotype: Given a much more abundant clone one base away, this may be a read error. The CDR3 sequence: CSAIRVGQAFF. Here the CDR3 DNA reads TGCAGCGCCATAAGGGTAGGGCAAGCTTTCTTT. The chain combines TRBV29-1 with TRBJ1-1; no clear D. The V gene lost 7 bases and the J gene lost 9 bases, with 15 bases spanning the gap. CDR1 and CDR2 (germline): SQVTM, ANQGSEA. This CDR3 is 11 amino acids long.

The DNA of the CDR3 is TGTGCCACCTCCCCCCAATCCGTTTCCTACGAGCAGTACTTC. This codes for CATSPQSVSYEQYF. V is TRBV6-5 and J is TRBJ2-7, with no clear D. The germline V gene has CDR1 MNHEY and CDR2 SVGAGI. V was cut by 10 bases and J by 1 base, with 17 bases left in between. The CDR3 extends over 14 amino acids.

V is TRBV6-5 and J is TRBJ2-1, with TRBD2 identical over 7 bases. CDR1 and CDR2 from the germline V gene are MNHEY and SVGAGI. J lost 3 bases, V lost 3 bases, and 5 bases had no gene match. This CDR3 has 15 residues. The CDR3 region is CASSYLGGGYNEQFF. DNA of the CDR3: TGTGCCAGCAGTTATCTTGGCGGGGGCTACAATGAGCAGTTCTTC.

The CDR3 loop reads CASSGTEAGGSGANVLTF. The CDR3 DNA sequence: TGTGCCAGCAGTGGAACAGAGGCGGGCGGCTCTGGGGCCAACGTCCTGACTTTC. The chain is built from TRBV28 and TRBJ2-6; D might be TRBD2 (5 bases). There are 18 residues in the CDR3. Germline values: CDR1 MDHEN, CDR2 SYDVKM. V shed 5 bases and J shed 0 bases, with 17 bases lying between them.